This passage covers 5 T cell receptor beta chains from one sample sequenced in a study of radiotherapy plus CTLA-4 blockade in lung cancer. Sequenced by immunoSEQ multiplex PCR; TCRdb stores in-frame clones only, minus some. The table records approximately 52,000 clones, 70% to 80% of them present only once. The material was peripheral blood, obtained from a patient treated with radiotherapy plus ipilimumab. Source of these receptors: a human donor with non-small cell lung cancer who had a complete response to radiotherapy plus ipilimumab.

This clone has just a few counts. This chain links TRBV21-1 with TRBJ2-1; the DNA was not used to check the table's D call, TRBD2. TRBV21-1 is listed as a pseudogene. This CDR3 comprises 16 residues. This CDR3 reads CASSKFRREGYNEQFF. In nucleotides, the CDR3 is TGTGCCAGCAGCAAATTCAGGCGGGAGGGTTATAATGAGCAGTTCTTC.

The chain couples TRBV5-4 to TRBJ2-1; 9 nucleotides line up with TRBD1. Germline CDR1 is SGHNT and CDR2 is YYREEE (reference sequence). After removal of 4 bases from V and 3 bases from J, the junction contained 5 bases not matched to a gene. The CDR3 loop spans 15 amino acids. The CDR3 sequence: CASSGQDRGYNEQFF. CDR3 coding DNA: TGTGCCAGCAGCGGCCAGGACAGGGGCTACAATGAGCAGTTCTTC.

This clone has a single count. The J gene is TRBJ2-5, the V gene TRBV9; unclear D gene. CDR1 is SGDLS, CDR2 YYNGEE, per germline. The CDR3 spans 14 residues. The V end lost 0 bases, the J end lost 7 bases, and 13 bases lay between the germline ends. The CDR3 here is CASSVARATGTQYF. The CDR3 bases are TGTGCCAGCAGCGTAGCTCGAGCAACGGGGACCCAGTACTTC.

The gene calls are TRBV5-6 and TRBJ2-5; 9 positions match TRBD2. Losses at the gene ends were 7 bases for V and 4 bases for J; bases not matched to a gene: 8. Germline CDR1 and CDR2: SGHDT and YYEEEE. The length of the CDR3 is 14 residues. In DNA, the CDR3 is TGTGCCAGCGGCCCGGGACTAGCCACAGAGACCCAGTACTTC. Encoded protein: CASGPGLATETQYF. Supplemented by reference TRBV5-6 and TRBJ2-5, the full variable domain reads DAGVTQSPTHLIKTRGQQVTLRCSPKSGHDTVSWYQQALGQGPQFIFQYYEEEERQRGNFPDRFSGHQFPNYSSELNVNALLLGDSALYLCASGPGLATETQYFGPGTRLLVL.

Only one count was recorded for this clone. The V and J genes are TRBV5-4 and TRBJ2-1; 14 nucleotides line up with TRBD2. Losses at the gene ends were 0 bases for V and 8 bases for J; bases not matched to a gene: 4. This CDR3 region has 16 residues. Germline V gene data show CDR1 as SGHNT and CDR2 as YYREEE (reference sequence). In DNA, the CDR3 is TGTGCCAGCAGCTTGGAGACTAGCGGGGGGGCCCATGAGCAGTTCTTC. Translating gives CASSLETSGGAHEQFF.